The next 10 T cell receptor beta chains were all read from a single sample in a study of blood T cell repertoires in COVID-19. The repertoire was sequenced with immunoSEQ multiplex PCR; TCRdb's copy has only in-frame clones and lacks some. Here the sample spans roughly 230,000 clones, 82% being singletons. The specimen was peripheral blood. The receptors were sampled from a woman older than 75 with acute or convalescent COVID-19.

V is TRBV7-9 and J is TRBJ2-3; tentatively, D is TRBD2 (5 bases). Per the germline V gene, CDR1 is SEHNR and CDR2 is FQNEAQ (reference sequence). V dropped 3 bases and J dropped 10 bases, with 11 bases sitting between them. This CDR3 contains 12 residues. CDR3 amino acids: CASSLEIGAQYF. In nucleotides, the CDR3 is TGTGCCAGCAGCTTGGAGATCGGGGCGCAGTATTTT.

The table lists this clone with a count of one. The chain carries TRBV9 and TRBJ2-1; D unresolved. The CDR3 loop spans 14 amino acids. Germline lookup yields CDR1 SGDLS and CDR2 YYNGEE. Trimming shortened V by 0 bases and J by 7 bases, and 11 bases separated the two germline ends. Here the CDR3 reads CASSVAPSENEQFF. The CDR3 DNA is TGTGCCAGCAGCGTAGCGCCTAGTGAAAATGAGCAGTTCTTC.

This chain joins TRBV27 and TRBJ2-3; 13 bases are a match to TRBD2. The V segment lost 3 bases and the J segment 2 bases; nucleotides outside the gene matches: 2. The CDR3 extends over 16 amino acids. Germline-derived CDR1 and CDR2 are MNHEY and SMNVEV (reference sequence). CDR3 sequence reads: CASSFTSGGVTDTQYF. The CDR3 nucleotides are TGTGCCAGCAGTTTTACTAGCGGGGGGGTCACAGATACGCAGTATTTT.

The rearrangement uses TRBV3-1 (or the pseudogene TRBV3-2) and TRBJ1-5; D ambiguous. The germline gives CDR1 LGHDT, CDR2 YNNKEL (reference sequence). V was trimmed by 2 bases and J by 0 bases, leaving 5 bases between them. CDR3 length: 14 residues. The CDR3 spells CASSQPYSNQPQHF. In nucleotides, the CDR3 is TGTGCCAGCAGCCAACCTTATAGCAATCAGCCCCAGCATTTT.

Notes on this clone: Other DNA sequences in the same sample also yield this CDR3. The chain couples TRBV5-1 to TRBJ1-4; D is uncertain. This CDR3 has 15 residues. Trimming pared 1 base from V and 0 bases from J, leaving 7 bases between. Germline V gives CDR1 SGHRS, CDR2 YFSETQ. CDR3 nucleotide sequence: TGCGCCAGCAGCTTGTTAGGAGCAACTAATGAAAAACTGTTTTTT. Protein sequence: CASSLLGATNEKLFF.

CDR3 protein: CASSEGQGADSSPLHF. The DNA of the CDR3 is TGCGCCAGCAGCGAGGGACAGGGGGCTGATAGTTCACCCCTCCACTTT. The chain is built from TRBV5-1 and TRBJ1-6, with 12 positions matching TRBD1. Per the germline V gene, CDR1 is SGHRS and CDR2 is YFSETQ. V was pared by 4 bases and J by 9 bases, with 8 bases of the junction left unmatched. CDR3 length: 16 residues.

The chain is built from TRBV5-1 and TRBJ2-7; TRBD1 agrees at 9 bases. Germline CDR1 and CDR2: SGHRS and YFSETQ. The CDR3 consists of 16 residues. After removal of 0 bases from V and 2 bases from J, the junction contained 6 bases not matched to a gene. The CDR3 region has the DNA TGCGCCAGCAGCTTGGACGGGACAGGGTATACCTACGAGCAGTACTTC. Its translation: CASSLDGTGYTYEQYF.

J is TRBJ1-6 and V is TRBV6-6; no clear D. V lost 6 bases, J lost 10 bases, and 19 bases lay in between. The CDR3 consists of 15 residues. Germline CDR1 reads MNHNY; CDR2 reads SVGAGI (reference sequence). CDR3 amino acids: CASRAGLESGSPLHF. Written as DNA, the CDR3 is TGTGCCAGCAGAGCCGGGCTAGAATCGGGGTCACCCCTCCACTTT.

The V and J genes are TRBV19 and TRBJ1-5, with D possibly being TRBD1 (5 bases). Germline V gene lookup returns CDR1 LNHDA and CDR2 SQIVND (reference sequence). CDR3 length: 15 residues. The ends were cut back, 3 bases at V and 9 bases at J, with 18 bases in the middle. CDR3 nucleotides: TGTGCCAGTAGTATGGATGTGAAGGGGTGGCGGCCCCAGCATTTT. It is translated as CASSMDVKGWRPQHF.

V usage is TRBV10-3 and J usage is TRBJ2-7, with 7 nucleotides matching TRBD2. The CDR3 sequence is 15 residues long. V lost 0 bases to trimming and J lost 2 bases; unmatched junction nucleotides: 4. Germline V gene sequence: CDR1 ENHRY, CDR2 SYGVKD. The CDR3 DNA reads TGTGCCATCAGTGAGTCGAGCGGGACCCCCTACGAGCAGTACTTC. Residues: CAISESSGTPYEQYF.